What follows are 15 T cell receptor beta chains derived from one specimen sequenced in a study of T cell responses to AZD1222 COVID-19 vaccine. Clones were read by immunoSEQ multiplex PCR, and TCRdb kept only the in-frame ones, dropping some. The table includes 100,000 to 150,000 clones, roughly 92% detected once. The material was peripheral blood, obtained 28 days after the second AZD1222 dose. Receptor source: an adult who received the AZD1222 COVID-19 vaccine.

The chain combines TRBV12-3 or TRBV12-4 with TRBJ2-1; D gene ambiguous. The V end lost 6 bases, the J end lost 6 bases, and 9 bases lay between the germline ends. The CDR3 length is 12 residues. For the CDR3, the DNA is TGTGCCAGCAGGACTGAGAGCAATGAGCAGTTCTTC. Translating gives CASRTESNEQFF.

The chain is built from TRBV9 and TRBJ1-5; no definite D call. Germline V CDR1 and CDR2: SGDLS, YYNGEE. The CDR3 has 16 amino acids. Trimming cost V 0 bases and J 1 base, with 11 bases left between them. The CDR3 DNA is TGTGCCAGCAGCGTAGTGGCCGGTTCAAGCAATCAGCCCCAGCATTTT. This gives the protein CASSVVAGSSNQPQHF. Full variable domain (outside the CDR3, taken from reference TRBV9 and TRBJ1-5): DSGVTQTPKHLITATGQRVTLRCSPRSGDLSVYWYQQSLDQGLQFLIQYYNGEERAKGNILERFSAQQFPDLHSELNLSSLELGDSALYFCASSVVAGSSNQPQHFGDGTRLSIL.

The chain carries TRBV19 and TRBJ1-6; a possible D gene is TRBD1 (5 bases). The CDR3 is made up of 13 amino acids. Trimming cost V 9 bases and J 9 bases, with 15 bases left between them. Germline V CDR1 and CDR2: LNHDA, SQIVND (reference sequence). DNA of the CDR3: TGTGCCAGGAGTGGGGGGTTTTCTTCACCCCTCCACTTT. This codes for CARSGGFSSPLHF.

The DNA of the CDR3 is TGTGCCAGCAGCCCACCGGACAGGGTCGTGAGTGGCTACACCTTC. Its protein product is CASSPPDRVVSGYTF. J is TRBJ1-2 and V is TRBV7-9, with 8 bases fitting TRBD1. The CDR3 length is 15 residues. V lost 5 bases and J lost 7; bases outside the gene matches: 12. Germline assignment: CDR1 SEHNR and CDR2 FQNEAQ (reference sequence).

This chain uses TRBV6-1 with TRBJ2-7, with 15 bases fitting TRBD2. This CDR3 region has 18 residues. Germline-derived CDR1 and CDR2 are MNHNS and SASEGT. The J segment lost 2 bases and the V segment lost 2 bases, leaving 7 bases of the junction unmatched. Here the CDR3 DNA reads TGTGCCAGCAGTGAACCCGGACTAGCGGGAGGGTCCGCCTACGAGCAGTACTTC. Protein sequence: CASSEPGLAGGSAYEQYF.

The genes are TRBV7-8 and TRBJ2-4, with 7 bases matching TRBD1. The length of the CDR3 is 12 residues. CDR1 is SGHVS, CDR2 FQNEAQ, per germline. J was trimmed by 10 bases and V by 5 bases; bases with no gene match: 5. The CDR3 bases are TGTGCCAGCAGCAGATCGACAGGGATTCAGTACTTC. This codes for CASSRSTGIQYF.

The CDR3 protein is CASGLAGGPHNEQFF. The CDR3 DNA reads TGTGCCAGCGGACTAGCGGGAGGGCCCCACAATGAGCAGTTCTTC. The chain is built from TRBV27 and TRBJ2-1; 15 positions match TRBD2. V was clipped by 8 bases and J by 5 bases; unmatched bases: 4. This CDR3 is 15 amino acids long. Germline V gives CDR1 MNHEY, CDR2 SMNVEV (reference sequence).

This chain uses TRBV9 with TRBJ2-1; no reliable D call. This CDR3 contains 12 residues. Trimming left V 0 bases short and J 8 bases short, with 6 bases between. Looked up from germline, CDR1 is SGDLS and CDR2 is YYNGEE. CDR3 region: CASSVAADEQFF. CDR3 bases: TGTGCCAGCAGCGTAGCGGCGGATGAGCAGTTCTTC.

V gene TRBV15 combines with J gene TRBJ1-2; the D gene is possibly TRBD1 (6 bases). V was clipped by 0 bases and J by 3 bases, with 11 bases between them. This CDR3 is 15 amino acids long. Germline V gives CDR1 LNHNV, CDR2 YYDKDF (reference sequence). This CDR3 reads CATSRDNRGHYGYTF. The CDR3 DNA reads as TGTGCCACCAGCAGAGATAACCGGGGGCACTATGGCTACACCTTC.

This chain links TRBV19 with TRBJ1-3; D is perhaps TRBD1 (6 bases). CDR3 length: 16 residues. Deletions cut 7 bases from V and 0 bases from J, with 16 bases between. Germline CDR1 LNHDA, CDR2 SQIVND (reference sequence). The CDR3 is CASTSPGQSSGNTIYF. CDR3 DNA sequence: TGTGCCAGTACCTCCCCGGGACAAAGCTCTGGAAACACCATATATTTT.

The chain combines TRBV6-2 or TRBV6-3 with TRBJ1-5, with 8 bases lining up with TRBD1. The CDR3 sequence is 15 residues long. The germline V gene has CDR1 MNHEY and CDR2 SVGEGT. Trimming cost V 6 bases and J 6 bases; bases outside gene matches: 10. The CDR3 DNA reads TGTGCCAGCAGACCTCCAGGGGGCGGATTTCAGCCCCAGCATTTT. It specifies CASRPPGGGFQPQHF.

The chain joins TRBV5-1 to TRBJ1-1, with D possibly matching TRBD1 (6 bases). Trimming removed 2 bases from V and 0 bases from J, with 11 bases in between. CDR1 and CDR2 from the germline V gene are SGHRS and YFSETQ. This CDR3 comprises 15 residues. CDR3 in DNA: TGCGCCAGCAGCTTAACCGGGACAATGAACACTGAAGCTTTCTTT. Protein product: CASSLTGTMNTEAFF.

This chain links TRBV9 with TRBJ2-5; a weak D match, TRBD2 (5 bases). The CDR3 runs 14 residues. V lost 5 bases and J 4 bases, leaving 15 bases between the germline ends. In germline, CDR1 is SGDLS, CDR2 YYNGEE. The CDR3 spells CASSRGLAAETQYF. CDR3 DNA: TGTGCCAGCAGTAGAGGACTGGCCGCAGAGACCCAGTACTTC.

The chain couples TRBV6-2 or TRBV6-3 to TRBJ1-5, with D maybe TRBD1 (5 bases). The V gene lost 8 bases and the J gene lost 7 bases, with 15 bases spanning the gap. The germline CDR1 and CDR2 sequences are MNHEY and SVGEGT. The CDR3 has 13 amino acids. CDR3 loop: CASGQGSFQPQHF. The CDR3 DNA follows: TGTGCCAGCGGCCAGGGTTCTTTCCAGCCCCAGCATTTT.

The sample holds one count of this clone. The chain uses TRBV6-6 and TRBJ2-7; D may be TRBD2 (5 bases). CDR1 and CDR2 (germline): MNHNY, SVGAGI (reference sequence). The CDR3 is 14 residues long. V was pared by 3 bases and J by 1 base, with 10 bases between. CDR3 sequence reads: CASSYEGLSYEQYF. As DNA, the CDR3 is TGTGCCAGCAGTTATGAGGGTTTGTCCTACGAGCAGTACTTC.